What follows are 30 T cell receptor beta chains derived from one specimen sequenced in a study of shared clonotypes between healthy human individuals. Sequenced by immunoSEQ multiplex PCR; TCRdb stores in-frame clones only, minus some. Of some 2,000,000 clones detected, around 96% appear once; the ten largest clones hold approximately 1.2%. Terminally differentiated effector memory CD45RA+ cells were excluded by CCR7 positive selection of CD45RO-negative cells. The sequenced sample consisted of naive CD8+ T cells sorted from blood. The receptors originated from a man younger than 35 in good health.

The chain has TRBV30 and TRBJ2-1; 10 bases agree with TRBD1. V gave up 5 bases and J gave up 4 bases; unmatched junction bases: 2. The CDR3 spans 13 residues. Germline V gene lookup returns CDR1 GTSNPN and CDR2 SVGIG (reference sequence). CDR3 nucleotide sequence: TGTGCCTGGGAGGGACAGGGGTACAATGAGCAGTTCTTC. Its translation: CAWEGQGYNEQFF. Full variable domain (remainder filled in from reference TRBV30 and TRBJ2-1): SQTIHQWPATLVQPVGSPLSLECTVEGTSNPNLYWYRQAAGRGLQLLFYSVGIGQISSEVPQNLSASRPQDRQFILSSKKLLLSDSGFYLCAWEGQGYNEQFFGPGTRLTVL.

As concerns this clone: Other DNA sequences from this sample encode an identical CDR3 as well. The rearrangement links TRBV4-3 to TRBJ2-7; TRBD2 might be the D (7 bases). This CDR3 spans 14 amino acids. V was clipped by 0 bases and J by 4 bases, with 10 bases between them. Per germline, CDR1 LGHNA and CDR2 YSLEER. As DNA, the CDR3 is TGCGCCAGCAGCCAAGACAGGGGAGGGTACGAGCAGTACTTC. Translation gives CASSQDRGGYEQYF.

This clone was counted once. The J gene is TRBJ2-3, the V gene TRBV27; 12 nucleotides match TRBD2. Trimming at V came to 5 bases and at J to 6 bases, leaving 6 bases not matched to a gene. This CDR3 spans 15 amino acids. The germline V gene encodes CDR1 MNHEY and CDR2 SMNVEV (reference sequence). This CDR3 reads CASSPGTSGWDTQYF. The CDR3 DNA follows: TGTGCCAGCAGTCCTGGGACTAGCGGGTGGGATACGCAGTATTTT.

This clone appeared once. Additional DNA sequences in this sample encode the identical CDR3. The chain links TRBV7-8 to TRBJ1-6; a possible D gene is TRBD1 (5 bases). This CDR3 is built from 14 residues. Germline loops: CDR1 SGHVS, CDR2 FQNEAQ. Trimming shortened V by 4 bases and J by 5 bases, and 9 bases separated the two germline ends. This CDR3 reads CASSSGTDNSPLHF. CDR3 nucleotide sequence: TGTGCCAGCAGCTCAGGGACGGATAATTCACCCCTCCACTTT.

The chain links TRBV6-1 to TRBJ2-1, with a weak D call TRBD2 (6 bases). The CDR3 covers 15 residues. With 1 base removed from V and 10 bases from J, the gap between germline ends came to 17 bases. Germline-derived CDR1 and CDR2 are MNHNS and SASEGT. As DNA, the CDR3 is TGTGCCAGCAGTGAAGTCCCGGAGGGCCTTGGGGAGCAGTTCTTC. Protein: CASSEVPEGLGEQFF.

The DNA of the CDR3 is TGTGCCAGCAACTTCGACAGAGAAAGAAGCTACGAGCAGTACTTC. The encoded protein is CASNFDRERSYEQYF. The gene calls are TRBV6-1 and TRBJ2-7; D is perhaps TRBD1 (5 bases). The CDR3 totals 15 residues. V gave up 7 bases and J gave up 3 bases, with 19 bases separating them. The germline V gene has CDR1 MNHNS and CDR2 SASEGT.

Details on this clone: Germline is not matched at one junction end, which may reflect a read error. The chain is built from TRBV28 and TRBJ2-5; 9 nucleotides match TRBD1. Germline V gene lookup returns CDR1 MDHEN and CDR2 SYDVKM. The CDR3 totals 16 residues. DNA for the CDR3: TGTGCCGGCAGCACGGGACAGGGAATAGGCGGAGAGACCCAGTACTTC. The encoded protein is CAGSTGQGIGGETQYF.

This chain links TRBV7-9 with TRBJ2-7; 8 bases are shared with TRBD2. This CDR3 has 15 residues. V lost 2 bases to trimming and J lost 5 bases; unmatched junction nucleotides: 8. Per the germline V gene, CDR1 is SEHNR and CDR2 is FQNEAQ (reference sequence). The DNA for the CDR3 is TGTGCCAGCAGCTTATCGTCGGGAGGGCCTGACGAGCAGTACTTC. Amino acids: CASSLSSGGPDEQYF.

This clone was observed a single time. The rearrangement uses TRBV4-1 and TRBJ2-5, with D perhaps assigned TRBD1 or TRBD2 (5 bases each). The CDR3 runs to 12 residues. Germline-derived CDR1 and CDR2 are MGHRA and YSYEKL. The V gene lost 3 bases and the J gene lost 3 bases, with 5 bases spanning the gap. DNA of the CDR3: TGCGCCAGCAGCCAGGGGGAAGAGACCCAGTACTTC. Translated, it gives CASSQGEETQYF.

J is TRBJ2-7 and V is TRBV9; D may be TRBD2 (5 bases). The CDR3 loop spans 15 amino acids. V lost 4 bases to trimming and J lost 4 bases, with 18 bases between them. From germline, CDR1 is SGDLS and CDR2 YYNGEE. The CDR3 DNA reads TGTGCCAGCAGCCCCGAGATCCGGGCGGGTTACGAGCAGTACTTC. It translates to CASSPEIRAGYEQYF.

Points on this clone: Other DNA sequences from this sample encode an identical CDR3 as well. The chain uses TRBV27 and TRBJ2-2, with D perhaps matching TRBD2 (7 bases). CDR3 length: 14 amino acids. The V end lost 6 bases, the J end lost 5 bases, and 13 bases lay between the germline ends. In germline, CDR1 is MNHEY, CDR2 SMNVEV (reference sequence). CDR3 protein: CASRVGGGTGELFF. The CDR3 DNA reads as TGTGCCAGCAGAGTAGGGGGAGGGACCGGGGAGCTGTTTTTT.

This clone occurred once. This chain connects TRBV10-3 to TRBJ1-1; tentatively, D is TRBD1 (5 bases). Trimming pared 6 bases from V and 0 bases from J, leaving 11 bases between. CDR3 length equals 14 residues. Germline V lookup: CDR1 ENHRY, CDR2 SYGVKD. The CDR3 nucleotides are TGTGCCATCAGAGCGGCGGACATGAACACTGAAGCTTTCTTT. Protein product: CAIRAADMNTEAFF.

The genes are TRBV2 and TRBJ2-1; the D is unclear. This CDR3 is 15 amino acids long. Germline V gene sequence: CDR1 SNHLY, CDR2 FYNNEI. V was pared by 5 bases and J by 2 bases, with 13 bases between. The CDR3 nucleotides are TGTGCCAGCAGTCCTTTACCGGGTGCCTACAATGAGCAGTTCTTC. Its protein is CASSPLPGAYNEQFF.

This CDR3 reads CASSLGPGTDTQYF. CDR3 sequence (DNA): TGTGCCAGCAGCTTAGGACCCGGCACAGATACGCAGTATTTT. The chain has TRBV7-3 and TRBJ2-3; no clear D gene. V was shortened by 2 bases and J by 1 base, with 7 bases between the two germline ends. Germline V gene lookup returns CDR1 SGHTA and CDR2 FQGTGA. There are 14 residues in the CDR3.

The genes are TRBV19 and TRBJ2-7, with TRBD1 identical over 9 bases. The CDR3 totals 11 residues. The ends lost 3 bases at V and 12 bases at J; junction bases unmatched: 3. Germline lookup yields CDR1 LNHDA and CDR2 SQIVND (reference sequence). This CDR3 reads CASSIGTGMYF. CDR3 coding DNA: TGTGCCAGTAGTATCGGGACAGGGATGTACTTC.

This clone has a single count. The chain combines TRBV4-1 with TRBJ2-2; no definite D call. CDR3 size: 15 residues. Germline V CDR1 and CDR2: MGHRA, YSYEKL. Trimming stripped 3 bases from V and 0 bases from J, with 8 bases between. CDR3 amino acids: CASSHLGPNTGELFF. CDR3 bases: TGCGCCAGCAGCCATCTAGGGCCGAACACCGGGGAGCTGTTTTTT.

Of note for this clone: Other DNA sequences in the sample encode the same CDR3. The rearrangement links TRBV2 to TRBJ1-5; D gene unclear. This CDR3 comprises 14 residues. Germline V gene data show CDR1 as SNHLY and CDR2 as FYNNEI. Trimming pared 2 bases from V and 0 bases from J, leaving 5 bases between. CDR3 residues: CASSEPDSNQPQHF. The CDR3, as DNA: TGTGCCAGCAGTGAACCGGATAGCAATCAGCCCCAGCATTTT.

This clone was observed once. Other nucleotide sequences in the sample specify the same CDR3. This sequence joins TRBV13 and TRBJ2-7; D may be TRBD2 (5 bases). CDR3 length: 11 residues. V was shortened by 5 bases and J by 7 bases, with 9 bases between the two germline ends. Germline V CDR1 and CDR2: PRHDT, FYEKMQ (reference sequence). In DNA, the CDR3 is TGTGCCAGCAGCAGTGGAGGAGAGCAGTACTTC. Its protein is CASSSGGEQYF.

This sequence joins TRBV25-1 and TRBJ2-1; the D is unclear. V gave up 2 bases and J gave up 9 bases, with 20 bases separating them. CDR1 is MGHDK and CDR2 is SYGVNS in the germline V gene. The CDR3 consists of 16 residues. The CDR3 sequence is CASSETGAGFLGEQFF. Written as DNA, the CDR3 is TGTGCCAGCAGTGAAACGGGTGCAGGTTTTCTCGGTGAGCAGTTCTTC.

CDR3 residues: CASSGLAGFQETQYF. In DNA form, the CDR3 reads TGTGCCAGCAGTGGACTAGCGGGTTTTCAAGAGACCCAGTACTTC. The J gene is TRBJ2-5, the V gene TRBV28, with 11 positions matching TRBD2. Germline values: CDR1 MDHEN, CDR2 SYDVKM. Trimming removed 5 bases from V and 2 bases from J; junction bases left unmatched: 4. This CDR3 has 15 residues.

This CDR3 is CASSPRDSRDYGYTF. In DNA, the CDR3 is TGTGCCAGCAGCCCCCGGGACAGCCGGGACTATGGCTACACCTTC. This rearrangement joins TRBV7-9 to TRBJ1-2, with 7 bases lining up with TRBD1. CDR1 is SEHNR, CDR2 FQNEAQ, per germline (reference sequence). V shed 5 bases, J shed 3 bases, and the junction held 9 bases outside the gene matches. This CDR3 is built from 15 residues.

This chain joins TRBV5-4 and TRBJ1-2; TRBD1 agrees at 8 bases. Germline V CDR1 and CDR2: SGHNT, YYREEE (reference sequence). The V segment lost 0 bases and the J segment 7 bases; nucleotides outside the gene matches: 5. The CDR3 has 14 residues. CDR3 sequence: CASSLDRGVVGYTF. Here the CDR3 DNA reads TGTGCCAGCAGCTTGGACAGGGGGGTAGTTGGCTACACCTTC.

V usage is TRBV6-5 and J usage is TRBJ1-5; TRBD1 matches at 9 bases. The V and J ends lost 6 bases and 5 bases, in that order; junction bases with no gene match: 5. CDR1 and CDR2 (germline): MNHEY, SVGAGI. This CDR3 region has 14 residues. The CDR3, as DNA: TGTGCCAGCAGCCCGGGACAGGGCTATCAGCCCCAGCATTTT. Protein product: CASSPGQGYQPQHF.

CDR3: CASSWGGREFAYEQYF. DNA of the CDR3: TGTGCCAGCAGTTGGGGCGGGCGGGAATTTGCCTACGAGCAGTACTTC. The chain joins TRBV6-5 to TRBJ2-7; a possible D gene is TRBD2 (6 bases). V was shortened by 4 bases and J by 2 bases, with 18 bases between the two germline ends. The CDR3 is made up of 16 amino acids. The germline CDR1 and CDR2 sequences are MNHEY and SVGAGI.

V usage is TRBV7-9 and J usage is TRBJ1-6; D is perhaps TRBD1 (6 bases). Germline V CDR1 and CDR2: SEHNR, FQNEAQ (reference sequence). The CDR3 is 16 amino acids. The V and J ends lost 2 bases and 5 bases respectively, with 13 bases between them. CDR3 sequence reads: CASSLRVDRNNSPLHF. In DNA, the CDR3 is TGTGCCAGCAGCTTAAGAGTGGACAGAAATAATTCACCCCTCCACTTT.

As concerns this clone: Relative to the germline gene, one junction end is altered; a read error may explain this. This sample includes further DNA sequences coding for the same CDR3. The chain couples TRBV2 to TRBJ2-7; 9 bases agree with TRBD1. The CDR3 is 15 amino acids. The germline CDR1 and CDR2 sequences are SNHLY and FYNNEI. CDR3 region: CASSETGQGTLGQYF. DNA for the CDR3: TGCGCCAGCAGTGAGACCGGACAGGGGACCCTCGGGCAGTACTTC.

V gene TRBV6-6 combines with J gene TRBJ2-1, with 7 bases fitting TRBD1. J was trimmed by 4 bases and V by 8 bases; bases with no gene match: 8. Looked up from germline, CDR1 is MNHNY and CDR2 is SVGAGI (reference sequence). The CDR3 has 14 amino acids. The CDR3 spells CASDSNRGYNEQFF. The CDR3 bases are TGTGCCAGCGACAGCAACAGGGGTTACAATGAGCAGTTCTTC.

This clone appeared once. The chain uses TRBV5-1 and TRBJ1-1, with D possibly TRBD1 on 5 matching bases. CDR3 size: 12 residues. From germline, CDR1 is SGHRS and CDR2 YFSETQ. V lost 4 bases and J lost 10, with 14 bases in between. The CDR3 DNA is TGCGCCAGCAGCACCGGGGGTCTAGGAGCTTTCTTT. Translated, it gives CASSTGGLGAFF.

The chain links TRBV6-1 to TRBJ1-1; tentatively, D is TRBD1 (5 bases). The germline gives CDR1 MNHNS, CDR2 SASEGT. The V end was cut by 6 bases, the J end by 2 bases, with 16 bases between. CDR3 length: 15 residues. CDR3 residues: CASSPDWGTNTEAFF. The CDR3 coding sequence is TGTGCCAGCAGCCCCGACTGGGGGACTAACACTGAAGCTTTCTTT.

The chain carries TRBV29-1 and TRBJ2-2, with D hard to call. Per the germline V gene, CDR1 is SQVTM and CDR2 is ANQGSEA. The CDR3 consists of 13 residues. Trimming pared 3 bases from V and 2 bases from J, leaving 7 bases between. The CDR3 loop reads CSVDGPNTGELFF. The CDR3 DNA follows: TGCAGCGTTGACGGACCAAACACCGGGGAGCTGTTTTTT.